This entry concerns a single T cell receptor (beta chain). These data are taken from a study of blood T cell repertoires in COVID-19. Two consecutive negative NP/OP PCR tests, clearance, or resolved symptoms defined Cohort 3 recovery. Per the study methods: Amplifying reference gene primers gave estimates of nucleated cell counts. Produced via immunoSEQ multiplex PCR; TCRdb's table is partial and in-frame only. The V and J calls and clone size are taken from that table; D and trimming were inferred from the DNA. This sample carries about 300,000 clones, approximately 90% of them seen once, and the ten largest clones take about 4.2%. Sequences were obtained from PBMCs or T cells enriched from blood (not recorded which). The TCR comes from a man aged 25-45 years who had recovered from COVID-19.

The CDR3 loop reads CASSTRKNTGELFF. The CDR3 bases are TGTGCCAGCTCAACCAGAAAGAACACCGGGGAGCTGTTTTTT. This chain uses TRBV18 with TRBJ2-2; unclear D gene. This CDR3 contains 14 residues. V lost 5 bases to trimming and J lost 1 base, with 8 bases between them. CDR1 is KGHSH, CDR2 LQKENI, per germline. The complete variable domain, with remaining parts taken from reference TRBV18 and TRBJ2-2, reads NAGVMQNPRHLVRRRGQEARLRCSPMKGHSHVYWYRQLPEEGLKFMVYLQKENIIDESGMPKERFSAEFPKEGPSILRIQQVVRGDSAAYFCASSTRKNTGELFFGEGSRLTVL.